This entry is about one TCR beta chain. The data were obtained in a study of cytomegalovirus exposure and HLA in healthy donors. The CDR3 is 14 amino acids. CDR1 and CDR2 from the germline V gene are WNHNN and SYGVQD (reference sequence). The V gene lost 6 bases and the J gene lost 1 base, with 12 bases spanning the gap. Primers for the PCR totalled 60 Vbeta and 13 Jbeta. Here immunoSEQ multiplex PCR was the method, and the copy in TCRdb shows in-frame clones only, minus some. The sample carries around 74,000 clones, 79% recorded once. This chain uses TRBV10-1 with TRBJ1-1; the D is unclear. The sequence came from a man under 40 in good health and CMV-seronegative. Sequencing was performed on PBMCs. The CDR3 coding sequence is TGCGCCAGCAGGGTACAGATCCAGAACACTGAAGCTTTCTTT. Translated: CASRVQIQNTEAFF.